The 27 T cell receptor beta chains in this list originate from one sample, sequenced in a study of a mutant IDH1 vaccine in newly diagnosed glioma. Time point of the sample: week 23, last vaccination. With topical imiquimod, each dose of the vaccine consisted of 300 ug of mutant IDH1 20-mer peptide. Method: immunoSEQ multiplex PCR; TCRdb's copy keeps in-frame clones and lacks some. The top ten clones hold 3.5% to 4.5% of a sample with about 65,000 clones, 70% to 90% of them seen once. Their antigens remain unidentified. Sample: PBMCs, taken from a glioma patient whose treatment included an IDH1 peptide vaccine. The source is a man aged 30 to 45 with glioma.

The chain employs TRBV7-9 and TRBJ2-2; 9 nucleotides align to TRBD2. This CDR3 has 17 residues. The V gene end was trimmed by 5 bases and the J gene end by 5 bases; junction bases not matched to a gene: 12. Germline V gene data show CDR1 as SEHNR and CDR2 as FQNEAQ (reference sequence). CDR3 residues: CASSPLVTSGGTGELFF. In DNA form, the CDR3 reads TGTGCCAGCAGCCCACTGGTGACTAGCGGAGGGACCGGGGAGCTGTTTTTT.

The V and J genes are TRBV15 and TRBJ2-1, with a weak D call TRBD2 (5 bases). The CDR3 totals 18 residues. The ends were cut back, 1 base at V and 0 bases at J, with 16 bases in the middle. Germline CDR1 reads LNHNV; CDR2 reads YYDKDF (reference sequence). CDR3 DNA sequence: TGTGCCACCAGCAGAGGAGCTTCACTAGGCCACTCCTACAATGAGCAGTTCTTC. Encoded protein: CATSRGASLGHSYNEQFF.

The J gene is TRBJ1-5, the V gene TRBV19; 8 nucleotides agree with TRBD1. The ends lost 6 bases at V and 0 bases at J; junction bases unmatched: 10. The CDR3 spans 17 residues. The V gene's germline CDR1 is LNHDA and CDR2 SQIVND (reference sequence). In DNA, the CDR3 is TGTGCCAGTAGAAAGACAGGGGCGGAATATAGCAATCAGCCCCAGCATTTT. Protein sequence: CASRKTGAEYSNQPQHF. The variable domain in full, with the rest retrieved from reference TRBV19 and TRBJ1-5, is DGGITQSPKYLFRKEGQNVTLSCEQNLNHDAMYWYRQDPGQGLRLIYYSQIVNDFQKGDIAEGYSVSREKKESFPLTVTSAQKNPTAFYLCASRKTGAEYSNQPQHFGDGTRLSIL.

The genes are TRBV13 and TRBJ2-2; D could derive from TRBD1 or TRBD2 (5 bases each). The CDR3 runs 15 residues. V was clipped by 5 bases and J by 6 bases, with 16 bases between them. The germline V gene encodes CDR1 PRHDT and CDR2 FYEKMQ (reference sequence). The CDR3 region has the DNA TGTGCCAGCAGCCCCGAGGGGCATTTAGCCGGGGAGCTGTTTTTT. Its protein product is CASSPEGHLAGELFF.

This clone came up once. The chain employs TRBV28 and TRBJ1-2, with D tentatively TRBD1 (5 bases). This CDR3 has 15 residues. Germline CDR1 is MDHEN and CDR2 is SYDVKM. The ends were cut back, 7 bases at V and 0 bases at J, with 15 bases in the middle. In nucleotides, the CDR3 is TGTGCCAGCAAGAGGGGTTTCGCAGCTAACTATGGCTACACCTTC. This codes for CASKRGFAANYGYTF.

This chain links TRBV6-4 with TRBJ2-1; perhaps TRBD2 as D (5 bases). Trimming removed 6 bases from V and 4 bases from J, with 10 bases in between. The CDR3 sequence is 13 residues long. The V gene's germline CDR1 is MRHNA and CDR2 SNTAGT. The CDR3 sequence is CASSPGLYNEQFF. The CDR3 bases are TGTGCCAGCAGCCCCGGACTGTACAATGAGCAGTTCTTC.

This clone was seen more than once but under ten times. The chain has TRBV29-1 and TRBJ1-1, with 7 nucleotides matching TRBD1. From germline, CDR1 is SQVTM and CDR2 ANQGSEA. CDR3 length equals 13 residues. Losses at the gene ends were 4 bases for V and 8 bases for J; bases not matched to a gene: 10. CDR3 protein: CSVVPRQGSEAFF. The DNA of the CDR3 is TGCAGCGTTGTTCCCCGACAGGGTTCGGAAGCTTTCTTT.

This chain connects TRBV2 to TRBJ2-1; D not certain. Germline CDR1 SNHLY, CDR2 FYNNEI. V dropped 4 bases and J dropped 3 bases, with 13 bases sitting between them. The CDR3 extends over 15 amino acids. The CDR3 DNA sequence: TGTGCCAGCAGTGTTTGGAGAGCCGACTACAATGAGCAGTTCTTC. Protein product: CASSVWRADYNEQFF. Supplemented by reference TRBV2 and TRBJ2-1, the full variable domain reads EPEVTQTPSHQVTQMGQEVILRCVPISNHLYFYWYRQILGQKVEFLVSFYNNEISEKSEIFDDQFSVERPDGSNFTLKIRSTKLEDSAMYFCASSVWRADYNEQFFGPGTRLTVL.

The V and J genes are TRBV6-5 and TRBJ2-3; D gene uncertain. Trimming pared 0 bases from V and 3 bases from J, leaving 7 bases between. The CDR3 consists of 14 residues. The V gene's germline CDR1 is MNHEY and CDR2 SVGAGI. This CDR3 reads CASSYSVGTDTQYF. CDR3 DNA sequence: TGTGCCAGCAGTTACTCGGTTGGTACAGATACGCAGTATTTT.

The chain combines TRBV18 with TRBJ2-5, with D perhaps TRBD2 (5 bases). Germline CDR1 reads KGHSH; CDR2 reads LQKENI. The CDR3 runs to 15 residues. With 4 bases removed from V and 4 bases from J, the gap between germline ends came to 16 bases. In nucleotides, the CDR3 is TGTGCCAGCTCACTGCCGGGGAGCTTATCAGAGACCCAGTACTTC. It translates to CASSLPGSLSETQYF.

The chain employs TRBV15 and TRBJ2-3, with D tentatively TRBD2 (5 bases). The CDR3 loop spans 17 amino acids. CDR1 and CDR2 (germline): LNHNV, YYDKDF (reference sequence). Trimming shortened V by 0 bases and J by 1 base, and 14 bases separated the two germline ends. CDR3 DNA sequence: TGTGCCACCAGCAGAGATCTTGCTAGCTACGGCACAGATACGCAGTATTTT. Protein sequence: CATSRDLASYGTDTQYF.

The rearrangement uses TRBV5-1 and TRBJ2-7, with 11 bases lining up with TRBD1. The CDR3 length is 14 residues. CDR1 is SGHRS and CDR2 is YFSETQ in the germline V gene. Trimming took 2 bases from V and 4 from J; bases not matched to a gene: 2. CDR3 sequence reads: CASSFRDRGYEQYF. Written as DNA, the CDR3 is TGCGCCAGCAGCTTCCGGGACAGGGGGTACGAGCAGTACTTC.

This CDR3 is CASSFLGGNTEAFF. The DNA for the CDR3 is TGTGCCAGCAGCTTCCTGGGGGGGAACACTGAAGCTTTCTTT. The chain has TRBV7-9 and TRBJ1-1, with D possibly being TRBD1 (5 bases). Between the trimmed V and J ends, which lost 3 bases and 1 base, there was a span of 9 bases. This CDR3 is 14 amino acids long. Germline V gene data show CDR1 as SEHNR and CDR2 as FQNEAQ (reference sequence).

CDR3 bases: TGTGCCAGCTCAGACACGGCCTATAATTCACCCCTCCACTTT. Translation gives CASSDTAYNSPLHF. V is TRBV18 and J is TRBJ1-6; D is uncertain. Germline lookup yields CDR1 KGHSH and CDR2 LQKENI. CDR3 length: 14 residues. V was pared by 5 bases and J by 2 bases, with 7 bases between.

This chain uses TRBV19 with TRBJ1-4; 9 bases fit TRBD1. After removal of 6 bases from V and 5 bases from J, the junction contained 10 bases not matched to a gene. CDR3 length equals 16 residues. In germline, CDR1 is LNHDA, CDR2 SQIVND (reference sequence). This CDR3 is CASRRSGGTGNEKLFF. CDR3 nucleotides: TGTGCCAGTAGGCGATCCGGCGGGACAGGGAATGAAAAACTGTTTTTT.

This chain links TRBV10-2 with TRBJ1-3; D is ambiguous. Germline lookup yields CDR1 WSHSY and CDR2 SAAADI. Trimming stripped 7 bases from V and 4 bases from J, with 8 bases between. The CDR3 consists of 12 residues. This CDR3 reads CASIASGNTIYF. In nucleotides, the CDR3 is TGCGCCAGCATAGCGTCCGGAAACACCATATATTTT.

J is TRBJ2-7 and V is TRBV5-3, with 10 bases lining up with TRBD2. TRBV5-3 is recorded as an ORF, its role being uncertain. The length of the CDR3 is 17 residues. The trim removed 1 base at V and 1 base at J, leaving 8 bases unmatched. CDR3 sequence: CARSLRAASGRSYEQYF. The CDR3 region has the DNA TGTGCCAGAAGCTTGAGGGCAGCTAGCGGGAGATCCTACGAGCAGTACTTC.

The V and J genes are TRBV20-1 and TRBJ2-1; D uncertain. The germline V gene has CDR1 DFQATT and CDR2 SNEGSKA (reference sequence). V shed 5 bases and J shed 7 bases, with 9 bases lying between them. The CDR3 loop spans 11 amino acids. In nucleotides, the CDR3 is TGCAGTGCTCTACTTGTAAATGAGCAGTTCTTC. Translated, it gives CSALLVNEQFF.

This clone showed up just a few times. This sequence joins TRBV18 and TRBJ1-5; possible D gene TRBD1, 6 bases. The V gene's germline CDR1 is KGHSH and CDR2 LQKENI. V was clipped by 3 bases and J by 7 bases, with 7 bases between them. The CDR3 is 12 residues long. The CDR3 loop is CASSPTGQPQHF. The CDR3 DNA is TGTGCCAGCTCACCGACAGGACAGCCCCAGCATTTT. The variable domain in full, with the rest retrieved from reference TRBV18 and TRBJ1-5, is NAGVMQNPRHLVRRRGQEARLRCSPMKGHSHVYWYRQLPEEGLKFMVYLQKENIIDESGMPKERFSAEFPKEGPSILRIQQVVRGDSAAYFCASSPTGQPQHFGDGTRLSIL.

This clone has just one count. This rearrangement joins TRBV7-9 to TRBJ1-6; D is possibly TRBD1 (6 bases). Looked up from germline, CDR1 is SEHNR and CDR2 is FQNEAQ (reference sequence). Trimming pared 0 bases from V and 10 bases from J, leaving 10 bases between. The CDR3 is made up of 14 amino acids. The CDR3 loop reads CASSLAGGESPLHF. The CDR3 DNA reads TGTGCCAGCAGCTTAGCTGGGGGCGAGTCACCCCTCCACTTT.

The V call is TRBV19, the J call TRBJ2-7; D gene uncertain. The CDR3 length is 13 residues. CDR1 is LNHDA, CDR2 SQIVND, per germline (reference sequence). Trimming stripped 5 bases from V and 0 bases from J, with 8 bases between. The CDR3 region has the DNA TGTGCCAGTAGTGTATACAGCTCCTACGAGCAGTACTTC. Translation: CASSVYSSYEQYF.

This clone was observed a few times. The V call is TRBV7-9, the J call TRBJ1-1; no reliable D call. Trimming shortened V by 0 bases and J by 4 bases, and 6 bases separated the two germline ends. Germline CDR1 reads SEHNR; CDR2 reads FQNEAQ (reference sequence). The CDR3 loop spans 13 amino acids. The CDR3 DNA reads TGTGCCAGCAGCTTAGCAGCCTCCACTGAAGCTTTCTTT. Its protein is CASSLAASTEAFF. The complete variable domain, with remaining parts taken from reference TRBV7-9 and TRBJ1-1, reads DTGVSQNPRHKITKRGQNVTFRCDPISEHNRLYWYRQTLGQGPEFLTYFQNEAQLEKSRLLSDRFSAERPKGSFSTLEIQRTEQGDSAMYLCASSLAASTEAFFGQGTRLTVV.

The chain links TRBV18 to TRBJ1-4; D remains ambiguous. Looked up from germline, CDR1 is KGHSH and CDR2 is LQKENI. Trimming removed 2 bases at V and 0 bases at J, with 7 bases between. The CDR3 runs to 15 residues. CDR3 region: CASSPGSATNEKLFF. The CDR3 nucleotides are TGTGCCAGCTCACCAGGGTCTGCAACTAATGAAAAACTGTTTTTT.

The gene calls are TRBV6-1 and TRBJ1-1; no definite D call. V was clipped by 0 bases and J by 8 bases, with 7 bases between them. This CDR3 comprises 12 residues. Germline CDR1 and CDR2: MNHNS and SASEGT. The CDR3 loop reads CASSEAPGEAFF. The CDR3 DNA reads as TGTGCCAGCAGTGAAGCGCCGGGGGAAGCTTTCTTT.

J is TRBJ2-7 and V is TRBV4-1; D possibly matches TRBD1 or TRBD2 (5 bases each). Germline-derived CDR1 and CDR2 are MGHRA and YSYEKL. V was trimmed by 4 bases and J by 6 bases, leaving 13 bases between them. This CDR3 has 13 amino acids. CDR3 DNA sequence: TGCGCCAGCAGCCTTGGGGGTGGCCGCGAGCAGTACTTC. Amino acid sequence: CASSLGGGREQYF.

The rearrangement uses TRBV27 and TRBJ2-5; perhaps TRBD1 as D (7 bases). This CDR3 has 16 residues. Between the trimmed V and J ends, which lost 3 bases and 4 bases, there was a span of 18 bases. Germline V gives CDR1 MNHEY, CDR2 SMNVEV (reference sequence). The CDR3: CASSFLLGGGVETQYF. The CDR3 nucleotides read TGTGCCAGCAGTTTTCTGCTCGGAGGGGGCGTAGAGACCCAGTACTTC.

This chain connects TRBV7-6 to TRBJ2-2, with D unresolved. The V end was cut by 3 bases, the J end by 1 base, with 9 bases between. Germline V gives CDR1 SGHVS, CDR2 FNYEAQ. The CDR3 is made up of 15 amino acids. The CDR3 sequence is CASSLRYENTGELFF. The CDR3 DNA reads as TGTGCCAGCAGCTTGCGGTATGAGAACACCGGGGAGCTGTTTTTT.